The 21 T cell receptor beta chains reported below all come from one sample, sequenced in a study of shared clonotypes between healthy human individuals. Method: immunoSEQ multiplex PCR; TCRdb's copy keeps in-frame clones and lacks some. The data hold roughly 490,000 clones, with about 82% observed a single time. The sequenced material came from PBMCs. The origin of the receptors is a woman between 35 and 50 years old in good health. Some clones in this sample may be carry-over from other donors' samples.

V gene TRBV20-1 combines with J gene TRBJ2-1, with D hard to call. Germline V gene sequence: CDR1 DFQATT, CDR2 SNEGSKA (reference sequence). Deletions cut 6 bases from V and 10 bases from J, with 13 bases between. The CDR3 length is 11 residues. Here the CDR3 reads CSARRSREQFF. The CDR3 DNA reads TGCAGTGCCCGGCGTAGCCGGGAGCAGTTCTTC.

The chain carries TRBV5-1 and TRBJ2-7; tentative D call: TRBD2 (5 bases). CDR3 size: 17 residues. Looked up from germline, CDR1 is SGHRS and CDR2 is YFSETQ. The V end was cut by 4 bases, the J end by 0 bases, with 20 bases between. CDR3 in amino acids: CASSTSLERPLSYEQYF. CDR3 bases: TGCGCCAGCAGCACCTCTCTTGAGCGGCCCCTCTCCTACGAGCAGTACTTC.

This chain uses TRBV6-4 with TRBJ2-5; TRBD2 might be the D (5 bases). V lost 5 bases and J lost 5, with 12 bases in between. This CDR3 has 13 amino acids. Germline lookup yields CDR1 MRHNA and CDR2 SNTAGT. The CDR3 DNA reads as TGTGCCAGCAGTTTAAACTCGGGGGAGACCCAGTACTTC. Translating gives CASSLNSGETQYF.

The V call is TRBV7-8, the J call TRBJ2-7; 7 nucleotides match TRBD2. CDR3 size: 16 residues. The junction had 8 bases not matched to a gene; V was cut back by 2 bases and J by 1 base. Germline lookup yields CDR1 SGHVS and CDR2 FQNEAQ. CDR3 coding DNA: TGTGCCAGCAGCTTAAGGGGACTACTTAATTCCTACGAGCAGTACTTC. This encodes CASSLRGLLNSYEQYF.

The V and J genes are TRBV19 and TRBJ1-1; 9 nucleotides line up with TRBD1. V lost 8 bases to trimming and J lost 5 bases; unmatched junction nucleotides: 9. In germline, CDR1 is LNHDA, CDR2 SQIVND (reference sequence). This CDR3 is 14 amino acids long. Here the CDR3 DNA reads TGTGCCAGTTTTGTGGGACAGGGAGGAACTGAAGCTTTCTTT. Its protein product is CASFVGQGGTEAFF.

On this clone itself: A far larger clone is one nucleotide away, so this likely arose from a read error. Additional DNA sequences in this sample encode the identical CDR3. CDR3 sequence (DNA): TGTGCCTGGAGTGTAAAACCCCGGGACACCGGGGAGCTGTTCTTT. This encodes CAWSVKPRDTGELFF. The chain joins TRBV30 to TRBJ2-2, with a possible D match to TRBD1 (6 bases). Per the germline V gene, CDR1 is GTSNPN and CDR2 is SVGIG (reference sequence). This CDR3 has 15 residues.

The chain has TRBV9 and TRBJ2-3; D not resolved. The CDR3 length is 13 residues. Trimming removed 2 bases at V and 0 bases at J, with 4 bases between. Germline V CDR1 and CDR2: SGDLS, YYNGEE. Here the CDR3 reads CASSVTSTDTQYF. DNA of the CDR3: TGTGCCAGCAGCGTCACTAGCACAGATACGCAGTATTTT.

This chain connects TRBV6-5 to TRBJ2-7; D is perhaps TRBD2 (6 bases). The V end lost 6 bases, the J end lost 3 bases, and 18 bases lay between the germline ends. Germline V gene sequence: CDR1 MNHEY, CDR2 SVGAGI. This CDR3 has 15 residues. CDR3 nucleotides: TGTGCCAGCAGCCGCGGGGAGATGCGGTTCTACGAGCAGTACTTC. Amino acids: CASSRGEMRFYEQYF.

The V gene is TRBV6-1, the J gene TRBJ1-4; the D is unclear. The CDR3 contains 15 residues. The V end lost 0 bases, the J end lost 0 bases, and 5 bases lay between the germline ends. CDR1 is MNHNS, CDR2 SASEGT, per germline. CDR3 sequence: CASSEAGATNEKLFF. DNA for the CDR3: TGTGCCAGCAGTGAAGCCGGGGCAACTAATGAAAAACTGTTTTTT.

V and J are TRBV9 and TRBJ1-3; maybe TRBD1 (6 bases). In germline, CDR1 is SGDLS, CDR2 YYNGEE. V lost 0 bases to trimming and J lost 0 bases, with 13 bases between them. This CDR3 is built from 17 residues. CDR3 DNA: TGTGCCAGCAGCGTAGCCATCACAGGGAGCTCTGGAAACACCATATATTTT. Its translation is CASSVAITGSSGNTIYF.

The chain couples TRBV28 to TRBJ2-1; 9 bases align to TRBD1. The CDR3 is made up of 13 amino acids. The V gene's germline CDR1 is MDHEN and CDR2 SYDVKM. V was pared by 10 bases and J by 10 bases, with 11 bases of the junction left unmatched. CDR3 amino acids: CAIPGQGPEEQFF. The CDR3 coding sequence is TGTGCCATCCCGGGACAGGGTCCGGAGGAGCAGTTCTTC.

This clone occurred a few times. The chain uses TRBV19 and TRBJ2-7; 9 bases are shared with TRBD1. CDR3 length equals 13 residues. With 8 bases clipped from V and 0 bases from J, the junction kept 2 bases outside the gene matches. CDR1 LNHDA and CDR2 SQIVND come from the germline V gene (reference sequence). CDR3: CASWDRDSYEQYF. Written as DNA, the CDR3 is TGTGCCAGTTGGGACAGGGACTCCTACGAGCAGTACTTC. The variable domain in full, completed from reference TRBV19 and TRBJ2-7, reads DGGITQSPKYLFRKEGQNVTLSCEQNLNHDAMYWYRQDPGQGLRLIYYSQIVNDFQKGDIAEGYSVSREKKESFPLTVTSAQKNPTAFYLCASWDRDSYEQYFGPGTRLTVT.

This clone has more than one count but fewer than ten. This chain uses TRBV27 with TRBJ2-3, with 8 nucleotides matching TRBD2. There are 14 residues in the CDR3. The trim removed 3 bases at V and 3 bases at J, leaving 2 bases unmatched. Germline-derived CDR1 and CDR2 are MNHEY and SMNVEV (reference sequence). The CDR3: CASSFKRETDTQYF. The CDR3 DNA reads as TGTGCCAGCAGTTTCAAGCGGGAGACAGATACGCAGTATTTT.

This clone occurred many times. V gene TRBV30 combines with J gene TRBJ1-4; D unresolved. Trimming left V 1 base short and J 0 bases short, with 6 bases between. This CDR3 region has 14 residues. Germline loops: CDR1 GTSNPN, CDR2 SVGIG (reference sequence). CDR3 nucleotide sequence: TGTGCCTGGAGTGCTCTCACAACTAATGAAAAACTGTTTTTT. It codes for CAWSALTTNEKLFF.

The chain is built from TRBV5-6 and TRBJ1-1; 8 bases are a match to TRBD1. CDR1 and CDR2 from the germline V gene are SGHDT and YYEEEE. The CDR3 runs to 15 residues. V lost 4 bases, J lost 1 base, and 6 bases stayed unmatched. CDR3 bases: TGTGCCAGCAGCGGGGGACAGGCACCGAACACTGAAGCTTTCTTT. This sequence encodes CASSGGQAPNTEAFF. Variable domain in full (rest from reference TRBV5-6 and TRBJ1-1): DAGVTQSPTHLIKTRGQQVTLRCSPKSGHDTVSWYQQALGQGPQFIFQYYEEEERQRGNFPDRFSGHQFPNYSSELNVNALLLGDSALYLCASSGGQAPNTEAFFGQGTRLTVV.

The chain joins TRBV7-8 to TRBJ2-5; D not certain. The germline V gene has CDR1 SGHVS and CDR2 FQNEAQ. The CDR3 loop spans 15 amino acids. The V end lost 5 bases, the J end lost 2 bases, and 15 bases lay between the germline ends. CDR3 loop: CASSQNRGRQETQYF. CDR3 DNA sequence: TGTGCCAGCAGCCAGAACCGAGGTAGACAAGAGACCCAGTACTTC.

The chain joins TRBV2 to TRBJ2-1; TRBD1 aligns across 11 bases. Germline CDR1 reads SNHLY; CDR2 reads FYNNEI. V gave up 5 bases and J gave up 10 bases; unmatched junction bases: 4. CDR3 size: 13 residues. The CDR3 bases are TGTGCCAGCAGTTGGGACAGGGGGTACGAGCAGTTCTTC. Protein product: CASSWDRGYEQFF.

This CDR3 reads CATSREWGRSANTGELFF. The CDR3 DNA sequence: TGTGCCACCAGCAGAGAATGGGGGCGTAGCGCGAACACCGGGGAGCTGTTTTTT. The chain recombines TRBV15 with TRBJ2-2, with D perhaps TRBD1 (6 bases). The germline gives CDR1 LNHNV, CDR2 YYDKDF (reference sequence). The CDR3 has 18 residues. V dropped 0 bases and J dropped 0 bases, with 14 bases sitting between them.

For the CDR3, the DNA is TGTGCCAGCAGTGGAGGGGGGACCGGGGAGCTGTTTTTT. The encoded protein is CASSGGGTGELFF. The chain carries TRBV2 and TRBJ2-2, with D perhaps being TRBD1 or TRBD2 (6 bases each). CDR3 length equals 13 residues. Germline values: CDR1 SNHLY, CDR2 FYNNEI. Trimming cost V 4 bases and J 5 bases, with 8 bases left between them.

This clone was observed a handful of times. This chain uses TRBV5-1 with TRBJ1-4, with TRBD1 matching 7 bases. The CDR3 runs 15 residues. The ends lost 0 bases at V and 5 bases at J; junction bases unmatched: 4. Looked up from germline, CDR1 is SGHRS and CDR2 is YFSETQ. The CDR3 region is CASSLETGTNEKLFF. The CDR3 DNA follows: TGCGCCAGCAGCTTGGAGACAGGGACGAATGAAAAACTGTTTTTT.

This clone turned up a few times. V gene TRBV4-1 combines with J gene TRBJ2-1; D call uncertain. CDR1 is MGHRA, CDR2 YSYEKL, per germline. Trimming shortened V by 1 base and J by 1 base, and 8 bases separated the two germline ends. CDR3 length equals 15 residues. CDR3 region: CASSQVLGSYNEQFF. The DNA of the CDR3 is TGCGCCAGCAGCCAAGTTCTGGGGTCCTACAATGAGCAGTTCTTC.